This T cell receptor (beta chain) was profiled in a study of preoperative IRX-2 immunotherapy in early breast cancer (dated by TCRdb to between 2018 and 2020). About this clone: Its antigen remains unidentified. Per-base qualities were not stored, and no clone one base away is much larger.

The sample's treatment or condition label, in plain terms: preoperative locoregional IRX-2 cytokine immunotherapy. The samples were obtained from a phase Ib study that tested preoperative, locoregional IRX-2 cytokine immunotherapy designed to prime immune responses. Patients with early-stage breast cancer who were given IRX-2 before surgery served as donors. Inclusive of the bounding cysteine and phenylalanine, the CDR3 is 15 residues long. Left in the record is the CDR3 DNA by itself, 45 bases read in frame from the first base. CDR1 and CDR2 (SGHNT, YENEEA) derive from the germline V gene. The junction carries 15 bases between V and J, which are trimmed by 2 bases and 8 bases respectively. Library preparation used the immunoSEQ multiplex PCR assay. TCRdb stores this immuneACCESS table with in-frame sequences only. Part of the clones is absent; in the studies checked, under half of the shortfall reflects unresolved V genes, and no reason is known for the rest. A total of around 28,000 clones appear in this sample, 78% of them only once. The ten largest make up 2% to 2.5% of the sample.

Sequenced material: lymph node tissue, taken before IRX-2 immunotherapy. The V and J segments used are TRBV11-3 and TRBJ1-4; the D gene assignment is ambiguous. The origin of this receptor is a human donor with breast cancer. This receptor carries the CDR3 CASSLSGSRAEKLFF. In nucleotide form, the sequence is TGTGCCAGCAGCTTATCTGGGAGTCGAGCAGAAAAACTGTTTTTT.